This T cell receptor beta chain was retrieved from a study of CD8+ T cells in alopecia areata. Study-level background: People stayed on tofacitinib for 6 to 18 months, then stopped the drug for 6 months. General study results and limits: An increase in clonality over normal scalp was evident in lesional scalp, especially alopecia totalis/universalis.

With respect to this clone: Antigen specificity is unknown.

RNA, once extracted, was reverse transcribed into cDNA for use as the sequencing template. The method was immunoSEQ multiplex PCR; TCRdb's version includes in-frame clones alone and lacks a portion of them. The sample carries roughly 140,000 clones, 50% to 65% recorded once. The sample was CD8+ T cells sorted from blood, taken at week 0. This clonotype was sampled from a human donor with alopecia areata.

In DNA, the CDR3 is TGTGCCTGGAGTGTACTAGCGGGGAGCGAGCAGTTCTTC. This codes for CAWSVLAGSEQFF. The rearrangement uses TRBV30 and TRBJ2-1; the match to TRBD2 covers 10 bases. The CDR3 loop spans 13 amino acids. Trimming removed 0 bases from V and 10 bases from J; junction bases left unmatched: 3. CDR1 is GTSNPN and CDR2 is SVGIG in the germline V gene (reference sequence).